A single sample gave rise to the 30 T cell receptor beta chains below, sequenced in a study of T cells after yellow fever vaccination. In TCRdb, the 5' RACE reads were re-called with MiXCR into one record per CDR3 protein. The data contain over 300,000 distinct CDR3 sequences, approximately 3.9% of them singletons. The source was PBMCs, collected on the day of the yellow fever booster vaccination. The source is a man aged 18 to 30 who received the YFV17D yellow fever vaccine.

J is TRBJ1-5 and V is TRBV12-3 or TRBV12-4; the D is unclear. This CDR3 has 16 amino acids. With 2 bases removed from V and 0 bases from J, the gap between germline ends came to 11 bases. The DNA of the CDR3 is TGTGCCAGCAGTTTACAGACTATCAATAGCAATCAGCCCCAGCATTTT. Its translation: CASSLQTINSNQPQHF.

This clonotype occurred many times. This chain joins TRBV9 and TRBJ2-1, with TRBD1 matching 9 bases. Germline CDR1 and CDR2: SGDLS and YYNGEE. V lost 4 bases, J lost 9 bases, and 11 bases stayed unmatched. The CDR3 length is 15 residues. CDR3: CASSSRDRAVGEQFF. The CDR3, as DNA: TGTGCCAGCAGCTCCCGGGACAGGGCGGTGGGTGAGCAGTTCTTC.

In its sample, this clonotype was seen many times. The chain carries TRBV7-2 and TRBJ1-2, with D uncertain. Germline values: CDR1 SGHTA, CDR2 FQGNSA. This CDR3 region has 13 residues. V was shortened by 5 bases and J by 8 bases, with 15 bases between the two germline ends. The CDR3: CASSRSQFRGYTF. As DNA, the CDR3 is TGTGCCAGCAGCCGTAGCCAGTTTAGAGGCTACACCTTC.

V is TRBV7-9 and J is TRBJ1-4; D is possibly TRBD1 (6 bases). CDR3 size: 15 residues. Trimming removed 1 base at V and 6 bases at J, with 12 bases between. In germline, CDR1 is SEHNR, CDR2 FQNEAQ (reference sequence). CDR3 residues: CASSLVGTFYEKLFF. The CDR3 bases are TGTGCCAGCAGCTTAGTCGGGACATTTTATGAAAAACTGTTTTTT.

This chain uses TRBV28 with TRBJ2-5, with 13 bases aligning to TRBD2. CDR1 and CDR2 from the germline V gene are MDHEN and SYDVKM. CDR3 length equals 15 residues. The V segment lost 6 bases and the J segment 5 bases; nucleotides outside the gene matches: 6. The CDR3 nucleotides read TGTGCCAGCAGAGGACTAGCGGGGGCGAAGGAGACCCAGTACTTC. This encodes CASRGLAGAKETQYF.

This clonotype was observed many times. This rearrangement joins TRBV19 to TRBJ1-5, with D possibly TRBD1 on 5 matching bases. The germline gives CDR1 LNHDA, CDR2 SQIVND (reference sequence). The length of the CDR3 is 13 residues. V lost 3 bases to trimming and J lost 6 bases, with 9 bases between them. Written as DNA, the CDR3 is TGTGCCAGTAGTATGAGCAGGGCTCAGCCCCAGCATTTT. This codes for CASSMSRAQPQHF.

The sample holds many counts of this clonotype. The genes are TRBV5-1 and TRBJ1-6; 8 nucleotides line up with TRBD1. This CDR3 spans 15 amino acids. Trimming removed 6 bases from V and 10 bases from J; junction bases left unmatched: 12. Germline loops: CDR1 SGHRS, CDR2 YFSETQ. The CDR3 sequence is CASTPRQGAGSPLHF. The CDR3 region has the DNA TGCGCCAGCACGCCTCGGCAGGGGGCTGGATCACCCCTCCACTTT. Full variable domain (rest looked up from reference TRBV5-1 and TRBJ1-6): KAGVTQTPRYLIKTRGQQVTLSCSPISGHRSVSWYQQTPGQGLQFLFEYFSETQRNKGNFPGRFSGRQFSNSRSEMNVSTLELGDSALYLCASTPRQGAGSPLHFGNGTRLTVT.

This clonotype occurred a few times. V usage is TRBV20-1 and J usage is TRBJ2-7; D uncertain. Trimming removed 5 bases at V and 2 bases at J, with 13 bases between. Germline V gene data show CDR1 as DFQATT and CDR2 as SNEGSKA (reference sequence). The CDR3 covers 13 residues. This chain's CDR3 is CSAQRDGTYEQYF. Written as DNA, the CDR3 is TGCAGTGCTCAACGTGATGGGACCTACGAGCAGTACTTC.

This clonotype was detected ten times or more. The J gene is TRBJ2-5, the V gene TRBV21-1; the DNA was not compared with TRBD2, the D call given in the table. TRBV21-1 is a known pseudogene. This CDR3 spans 15 amino acids. CDR3 sequence reads: CASSKKGLRGKTQYF. CDR3 DNA: TGTGCCAGCAGCAAAAAGGGACTACGCGGGAAGACCCAGTACTTC.

This clonotype was picked up many times. The chain carries TRBV20-1 and TRBJ2-7; D is ambiguous. CDR1 and CDR2 (germline): DFQATT, SNEGSKA (reference sequence). Trimming stripped 2 bases from V and 4 bases from J, with 3 bases between. CDR3 size: 10 residues. In DNA, the CDR3 is TGCAGTGCTAGACAATACGAGCAGTACGTC. It specifies CSARQYEQYV.

There are a few counts of this clonotype. The chain is built from TRBV20-1 and TRBJ2-7; TRBD2 is a possible D gene (6 bases). CDR1 and CDR2 from the germline V gene are DFQATT and SNEGSKA (reference sequence). This CDR3 contains 10 residues. Written as DNA, the CDR3 is TGCAGTGCTTTCCCGGGACTCAGGCACGTC. Translating it yields CSAFPGLRHV.

Ten or more counts support this clonotype. The chain uses TRBV5-4 and TRBJ1-1, with no clear D. In germline, CDR1 is SGHNT, CDR2 YYREEE (reference sequence). V lost 6 bases and J 3 bases, leaving 6 bases between the germline ends. This CDR3 has 11 residues. The CDR3 spells CASKNYTEAFF. Here the CDR3 DNA reads TGTGCCAGCAAAAACTACACTGAAGCTTTCTTT. The full variable domain, completed using reference TRBV5-4 and TRBJ1-1, is ETGVTQSPTHLIKTRGQQVTLRCSSQSGHNTVSWYQQALGQGPQFIFQYYREEENGRGNFPPRFSGLQFPNYSSELNVNALELDDSALYLCASKNYTEAFFGQGTRLTVV.

This clonotype was counted between two and nine times. The J gene is TRBJ1-2, the V gene TRBV7-8; 12 bases fit TRBD1. Germline V gene lookup returns CDR1 SGHVS and CDR2 FQNEAQ. V lost 3 bases and J lost 14; bases outside the gene matches: 10. The CDR3 totals 14 residues. CDR3 DNA sequence: TGTGCCAGCAGCTTCGGGACAGGGGGCGGGTTCGGGACCTTC. It specifies CASSFGTGGGFGTF.

This clonotype came up many times. The chain has TRBV5-1 and TRBJ2-7; D possibly corresponds to TRBD2 (6 bases). The CDR3 extends over 13 amino acids. V was clipped by 6 bases and J by 3 bases, with 13 bases between them. The V gene's germline CDR1 is SGHRS and CDR2 YFSETQ. CDR3 in DNA: TGCGCCAGCAAGTTTGGCGGGGACTACGAGCAGTACTTC. It is translated as CASKFGGDYEQYF.

The table lists this clonotype with many counts. The V call is TRBV7-2, the J call TRBJ2-3; D could derive from TRBD1 or TRBD2 (5 bases each). The germline V and J ends were trimmed by 1 base and 4 bases, with 6 bases remaining between them. Germline V gives CDR1 SGHTA, CDR2 FQGNSA. This CDR3 contains 13 residues. CDR3 nucleotides: TGTGCCAGCAGCTTAGTGGGGGCAGATACGCAGTATTTT. It translates to CASSLVGADTQYF.

The chain is built from TRBV6-5 and TRBJ2-3, with 7 nucleotides matching TRBD2. Germline V gene lookup returns CDR1 MNHEY and CDR2 SVGAGI. The trim removed 6 bases at V and 3 bases at J, leaving 6 bases unmatched. The CDR3 sequence is 14 residues long. CDR3 protein: CASRQSGVTDTQYF. CDR3 nucleotide sequence: TGTGCCAGCAGACAAAGCGGGGTAACAGATACGCAGTATTTT.

At least ten counts were recorded for this clonotype. This chain links TRBV7-9 with TRBJ2-6; no clear D. V was shortened by 7 bases and J by 1 base, with 5 bases between the two germline ends. CDR1 SEHNR and CDR2 FQNEAQ come from the germline V gene (reference sequence). The CDR3 sequence is 13 residues long. In nucleotides, the CDR3 is TGTGCCAGCATGAGGTCTGGGGCCAACGTCCTGACTTTC. Translation gives CASMRSGANVLTF.

This clonotype was seen a handful of times. V and J are TRBV5-1 and TRBJ2-2; D is undetermined. Germline lookup yields CDR1 SGHRS and CDR2 YFSETQ. The CDR3 length is 17 residues. The germline V and J ends were trimmed by 6 bases and 0 bases, with 18 bases remaining between them. The CDR3 DNA sequence: TGCGCCAGCACAACCACACCGGATCGGGCGAACACCGGGGAGCTGTTTTTT. Translated: CASTTTPDRANTGELFF.

A few counts support this clonotype. The chain carries TRBV7-2 and TRBJ2-3, with D perhaps matching TRBD1 or TRBD2 (6 bases each). V lost 6 bases and J lost 6, with 16 bases in between. The CDR3 loop spans 14 amino acids. Per germline, CDR1 SGHTA and CDR2 FQGNSA. The CDR3 loop reads CASREGLGGDTQYF. The CDR3 DNA sequence: TGTGCCAGCAGAGAAGGGCTAGGGGGGGATACGCAGTATTTT.

This clonotype was observed a few times. The J gene is TRBJ2-5, the V gene TRBV7-2; D unclear. CDR1 is SGHTA, CDR2 FQGNSA, per germline. V was clipped by 0 bases and J by 4 bases, with 6 bases between them. This CDR3 is 13 amino acids long. The CDR3 DNA reads TGTGCCAGCAGCTTAGCGCCCCCAGAGACCCAGTACTTC. As protein: CASSLAPPETQYF.

This clonotype turned up a few times. The chain couples TRBV5-1 to TRBJ2-2; 9 nucleotides line up with TRBD2. V was clipped by 4 bases and J by 5 bases; unmatched bases: 12. This CDR3 is 17 amino acids long. Germline V gene sequence: CDR1 SGHRS, CDR2 YFSETQ. CDR3 sequence reads: CASSPEVLAGWTGELFF. The CDR3 DNA reads TGCGCCAGCAGCCCGGAGGTCCTAGCGGGGTGGACCGGGGAGCTGTTTTTT.

This clonotype was detected many times. The V and J genes are TRBV10-1 and TRBJ2-1, with D possibly matching TRBD1 (6 bases). Per germline, CDR1 WNHNN and CDR2 SYGVQD (reference sequence). This CDR3 comprises 17 residues. V dropped 2 bases and J dropped 2 bases, with 16 bases sitting between them. CDR3 sequence reads: CASSEHRALGTYNEQFF. Written as DNA, the CDR3 is TGCGCCAGCAGTGAGCACAGGGCCCTGGGCACCTACAATGAGCAGTTCTTC.

CDR3 DNA: TGCGCCAGTAGGACCGGGACCTCAGGTGATACGCAGTATTTT. It translates to CASRTGTSGDTQYF. The chain is built from TRBV5-1 and TRBJ2-3, with D perhaps assigned TRBD1 or TRBD2 (5 bases each). This CDR3 is 14 amino acids long. Germline V gives CDR1 SGHRS, CDR2 YFSETQ. V shed 8 bases and J shed 6 bases, with 19 bases lying between them.

The gene calls are TRBV20-1 and TRBJ1-5; tentative D call: TRBD1 (5 bases). CDR3 length equals 16 residues. Per germline, CDR1 DFQATT and CDR2 SNEGSKA (reference sequence). Trimming removed 3 bases from V and 4 bases from J, with 19 bases in between. In nucleotides, the CDR3 is TGCAGTGCTAGTGTTCGGCAGGGATATCGAAATCAGCCCCAGCATTTT. Protein: CSASVRQGYRNQPQHF.

Many counts were recorded for this clonotype. This chain uses TRBV11-2 with TRBJ2-3; D is undetermined. The germline V gene has CDR1 SGHAT and CDR2 FQNNGV. The CDR3 length is 15 residues. Deletions cut 5 bases from V and 3 bases from J, with 15 bases between. CDR3 in amino acids: CASSPQGLSTDTQYF. As DNA, the CDR3 is TGTGCCAGCAGCCCGCAAGGGCTAAGTACAGATACGCAGTATTTT.

This clonotype came up many times. This sequence joins TRBV5-5 and TRBJ1-4; no reliable D call. The CDR3 length is 14 residues. Germline CDR1 and CDR2: SGHKS and YYEKEE (reference sequence). The V and J ends lost 3 bases and 5 bases respectively, with 11 bases between them. This chain's CDR3 is CASSSPGMNEKLFF. As DNA, the CDR3 is TGTGCCAGCAGCTCGCCGGGGATGAATGAAAAACTGTTTTTT.

The chain joins TRBV2 to TRBJ2-1; 7 bases fit TRBD2. Germline V gene lookup returns CDR1 SNHLY and CDR2 FYNNEI. This CDR3 contains 15 residues. With 7 bases clipped from V and 4 bases from J, the junction kept 10 bases outside the gene matches. CDR3 sequence (DNA): TGTGCCAGCACCGAAGCCAGCGGGGCTTACAATGAGCAGTTCTTC. Its protein is CASTEASGAYNEQFF.

This clonotype was recorded many times. This chain connects TRBV7-9 to TRBJ1-4; D not certain. The germline gives CDR1 SEHNR, CDR2 FQNEAQ (reference sequence). The CDR3 totals 15 residues. The germline V and J ends were trimmed by 3 bases and 3 bases, with 11 bases remaining between them. The CDR3 nucleotides read TGTGCCAGCAGCTTCACGGGGATTTCTAATGAAAAACTGTTTTTT. Encoded protein: CASSFTGISNEKLFF.

Many counts were recorded for this clonotype. The rearrangement links TRBV18 to TRBJ2-1; D may be TRBD1 or TRBD2 (6 bases each). Germline V gene lookup returns CDR1 KGHSH and CDR2 LQKENI. V lost 6 bases to trimming and J lost 8 bases, with 17 bases between them. The CDR3 totals 14 residues. This chain's CDR3 is CASSPTWGAYEQFF. DNA of the CDR3: TGTGCCAGCTCCCCGACTTGGGGGGCCTATGAGCAGTTCTTC.

The chain couples TRBV10-3 to TRBJ1-6; 9 nucleotides agree with TRBD1. Germline lookup yields CDR1 ENHRY and CDR2 SYGVKD. Trimming cost V 3 bases and J 14 bases; bases outside gene matches: 8. This CDR3 has 14 residues. For the CDR3, the DNA is TGTGCCATCAGTGACGGACAGGGGATTTCGGCCCTCCACTTT. It yields the protein CAISDGQGISALHF.